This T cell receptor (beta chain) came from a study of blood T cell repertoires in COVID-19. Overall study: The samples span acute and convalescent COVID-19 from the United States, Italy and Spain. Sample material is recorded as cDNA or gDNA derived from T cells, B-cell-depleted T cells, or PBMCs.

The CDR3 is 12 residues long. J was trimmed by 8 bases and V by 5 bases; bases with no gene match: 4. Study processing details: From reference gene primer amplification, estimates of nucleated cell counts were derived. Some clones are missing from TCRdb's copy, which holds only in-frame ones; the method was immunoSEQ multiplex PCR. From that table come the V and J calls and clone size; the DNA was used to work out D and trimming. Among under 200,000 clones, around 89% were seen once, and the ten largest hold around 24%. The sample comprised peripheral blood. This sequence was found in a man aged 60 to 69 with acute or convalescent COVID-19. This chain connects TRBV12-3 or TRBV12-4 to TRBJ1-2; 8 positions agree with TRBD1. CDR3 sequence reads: CASSPQGGGYTF. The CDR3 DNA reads TGTGCCAGCAGTCCACAGGGGGGGGGCTACACCTTC.